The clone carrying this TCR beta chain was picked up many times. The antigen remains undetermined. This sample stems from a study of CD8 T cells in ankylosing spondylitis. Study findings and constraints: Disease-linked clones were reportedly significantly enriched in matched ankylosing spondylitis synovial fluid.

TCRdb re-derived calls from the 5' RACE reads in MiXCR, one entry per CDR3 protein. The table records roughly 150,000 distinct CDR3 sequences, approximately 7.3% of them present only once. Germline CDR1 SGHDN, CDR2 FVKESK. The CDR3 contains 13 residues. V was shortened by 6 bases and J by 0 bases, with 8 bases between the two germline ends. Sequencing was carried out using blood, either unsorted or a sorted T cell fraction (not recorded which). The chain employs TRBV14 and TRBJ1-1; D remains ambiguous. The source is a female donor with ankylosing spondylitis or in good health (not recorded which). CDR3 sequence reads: CASSKEVNTEAFF. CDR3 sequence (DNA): TGTGCCAGCAGTAAGGAGGTGAACACTGAAGCTTTCTTT.